What follows are 30 T cell receptor beta chains derived from one specimen sequenced in a study of control samples from healthy donors and cancer patients. Data came from immunoSEQ multiplex PCR; TCRdb stores just in-frame clones and leaves some out. The data hold 90,000 to 100,000 clones, with approximately 81% observed a single time. Sequencing was carried out using blood. The receptors stem from a woman aged 25 to 45 in good health.

The chain carries TRBV4-3 and TRBJ2-3, with 10 bases fitting TRBD2. J was trimmed by 4 bases and V by 4 bases; bases with no gene match: 5. CDR1 LGHNA and CDR2 YSLEER come from the germline V gene. CDR3 length: 15 residues. CDR3 residues: CASSLSGGAADTQYF. The CDR3, as DNA: TGCGCCAGCAGCCTCAGCGGGGGGGCCGCAGATACGCAGTATTTT.

V and J are TRBV19 and TRBJ2-3, with D perhaps TRBD2 (5 bases). V dropped 6 bases and J dropped 2 bases, with 12 bases sitting between them. This CDR3 contains 14 residues. The V gene's germline CDR1 is LNHDA and CDR2 SQIVND (reference sequence). CDR3: CASSTGKNTDTQYF. The CDR3 nucleotides are TGTGCCAGTAGCACGGGAAAAAACACAGATACGCAGTATTTT.

The rearrangement links TRBV6-5 to TRBJ2-3, with D perhaps TRBD1 (5 bases). This CDR3 comprises 16 residues. Trimming shortened V by 2 bases and J by 4 bases, and 16 bases separated the two germline ends. Germline values: CDR1 MNHEY, CDR2 SVGAGI. The CDR3 DNA sequence: TGTGCCAGCAGTTACAGCCAGCAGGGCCGGGCAGATACGCAGTATTTT. It yields the protein CASSYSQQGRADTQYF.

The V call is TRBV4-3, the J call TRBJ1-3; D is ambiguous. The CDR3 covers 15 residues. Germline CDR1 and CDR2: LGHNA and YSLEER. The V end lost 1 base, the J end lost 2 bases, and 9 bases lay between the germline ends. The CDR3 coding sequence is TGCGCCAGCAGCCAAGGACCGGGCGCTGGAAACACCATATATTTT. The encoded protein is CASSQGPGAGNTIYF.

The chain uses TRBV29-1 and TRBJ2-1; 10 nucleotides align to TRBD2. Germline lookup yields CDR1 SQVTM and CDR2 ANQGSEA. This CDR3 spans 13 amino acids. Trimming at V came to 7 bases and at J to 7 bases, leaving 7 bases not matched to a gene. The CDR3 loop reads CSGRSGGANEQFF. In DNA, the CDR3 is TGCAGCGGTAGGAGCGGGGGGGCGAATGAGCAGTTCTTC.

V and J are TRBV5-1 and TRBJ1-1, with D perhaps matching TRBD1 (6 bases). CDR3 length: 15 amino acids. The ends were cut back, 2 bases at V and 4 bases at J, with 15 bases in the middle. CDR1 and CDR2 from the germline V gene are SGHRS and YFSETQ. The CDR3 here is CASSLGAGVGTEAFF. CDR3 bases: TGCGCCAGCAGCTTAGGGGCAGGGGTTGGCACTGAAGCTTTCTTT.

The chain couples TRBV14 to TRBJ2-1, with 10 bases matching TRBD2. V gave up 0 bases and J gave up 7 bases; unmatched junction bases: 9. The CDR3 has 17 residues. From germline, CDR1 is SGHDN and CDR2 FVKESK. The CDR3 DNA reads TGTGCCAGCAGCCAAGACCCAGCGGGGGGGCCAAAGAATGAGCAGTTCTTC. It encodes CASSQDPAGGPKNEQFF.

This chain links TRBV9 with TRBJ2-5, with no clear D. V was shortened by 0 bases and J by 4 bases, with 13 bases between the two germline ends. This CDR3 spans 15 amino acids. Germline CDR1 reads SGDLS; CDR2 reads YYNGEE. DNA of the CDR3: TGTGCCAGCAGCGTAGGGTCCTGGGAAGGAGAGACCCAGTACTTC. Its protein is CASSVGSWEGETQYF.

The chain combines TRBV24-1 with TRBJ2-3; 9 nucleotides line up with TRBD2. The CDR3 length is 14 residues. Trimming cost V 4 bases and J 11 bases; bases outside gene matches: 9. Germline loops: CDR1 KGHDR, CDR2 SFDVKD. CDR3 region: CATSDSIGGRGQYF. The CDR3 DNA reads as TGTGCCACCAGTGACTCTATTGGCGGGAGGGGGCAGTATTTT.

The chain joins TRBV2 to TRBJ2-5, with no clear D. Germline CDR1 and CDR2: SNHLY and FYNNEI. V shed 0 bases and J shed 5 bases, with 13 bases lying between them. The CDR3 covers 15 residues. DNA of the CDR3: TGTGCCAGCAGTGAAGCCACCGGACCGAGGGAGACCCAGTACTTC. Residues: CASSEATGPRETQYF.

A single count supports this clone. The chain uses TRBV19 and TRBJ1-2; D is unresolved. The CDR3 sequence is 13 residues long. Per the germline V gene, CDR1 is LNHDA and CDR2 is SQIVND (reference sequence). V was shortened by 3 bases and J by 4 bases, with 9 bases between the two germline ends. The CDR3 DNA sequence: TGTGCCAGTAGTATTGAGGATTCCTATGGCTACACCTTC. This translates into CASSIEDSYGYTF.

The chain couples TRBV5-3 to TRBJ1-4, with 12 bases identical to TRBD1. TRBV5-3 is labeled an ORF, and its function is uncertain. This CDR3 is built from 15 residues. V shed 4 bases and J 8 bases; nucleotides not matched to a gene: 6. CDR3 residues: CARSQGTGGREKLFF. Here the CDR3 DNA reads TGTGCCAGAAGCCAAGGGACAGGGGGCCGAGAAAAACTGTTTTTT.

The chain joins TRBV29-1 to TRBJ1-2; D remains ambiguous. There are 12 residues in the CDR3. Germline V gives CDR1 SQVTM, CDR2 ANQGSEA. Trimming took off 4 bases at V and 4 bases at J, with 10 bases between the two ends. The CDR3 region has the DNA TGCAGCGTTGTGGAAGGAGTCTATGGCTACACCTTC. Translating gives CSVVEGVYGYTF.

This sequence joins TRBV29-1 and TRBJ1-1, with 9 nucleotides matching TRBD1. The trim removed 7 bases at V and 0 bases at J, leaving 3 bases unmatched. The CDR3 is 13 residues long. Looked up from germline, CDR1 is SQVTM and CDR2 is ANQGSEA. The CDR3 sequence: CSARDRVNTEAFF. Written as DNA, the CDR3 is TGCAGCGCACGGGACAGGGTGAACACTGAAGCTTTCTTT. Complete variable domain (other parts from reference TRBV29-1 and TRBJ1-1): SAVISQKPSRDICQRGTSLTIQCQVDSQVTMMFWYRQQPGQSLTLIATANQGSEATYESGFVIDKFPISRPNLTFSTLTVSNMSPEDSSIYLCSARDRVNTEAFFGQGTRLTVV.

The chain combines TRBV5-4 with TRBJ1-1; D is unclear. The V end lost 0 bases, the J end lost 7 bases, and 7 bases lay between the germline ends. The CDR3 runs 12 residues. CDR1 is SGHNT and CDR2 is YYREEE in the germline V gene (reference sequence). The CDR3 here is CASSLALNEAFF. The CDR3 nucleotides are TGTGCCAGCAGCTTGGCCCTAAATGAAGCTTTCTTT. The whole variable domain, filled in from reference TRBV5-4 and TRBJ1-1, reads ETGVTQSPTHLIKTRGQQVTLRCSSQSGHNTVSWYQQALGQGPQFIFQYYREEENGRGNFPPRFSGLQFPNYSSELNVNALELDDSALYLCASSLALNEAFFGQGTRLTVV.

This sequence joins TRBV5-6 and TRBJ2-7, with a possible D match to TRBD1 (6 bases). The germline gives CDR1 SGHDT, CDR2 YYEEEE. The CDR3 spans 13 residues. The V end was cut by 4 bases, the J end by 2 bases, with 10 bases between. In DNA, the CDR3 is TGTGCCAGCAGCAAGAAGGGGGCCTACGAGCAGTACTTC. Translation gives CASSKKGAYEQYF.

The chain recombines TRBV19 with TRBJ2-3; maybe TRBD2 (5 bases). Trimming left V 2 bases short and J 3 bases short, with 9 bases between. CDR3 size: 14 residues. Germline values: CDR1 LNHDA, CDR2 SQIVND (reference sequence). CDR3 loop: CASSIPGVTDTQYF. The CDR3 nucleotides are TGTGCCAGTAGTATACCCGGGGTAACAGATACGCAGTATTTT.

CDR3 region: CASSQASGSGYTF. CDR3 nucleotide sequence: TGTGCCAGCAGCCAAGCCTCTGGTAGTGGCTACACCTTC. V usage is TRBV14 and J usage is TRBJ1-2, with unresolved D. With 1 base removed from V and 7 bases from J, the gap between germline ends came to 10 bases. The CDR3 has 13 residues. Germline CDR1 reads SGHDN; CDR2 reads FVKESK.

This rearrangement joins TRBV11-2 to TRBJ2-1; TRBD2 agrees at 14 bases. Germline loops: CDR1 SGHAT, CDR2 FQNNGV. The J segment lost 7 bases and the V segment lost 6 bases, leaving 8 bases of the junction unmatched. The CDR3 contains 16 residues. This chain's CDR3 is CASRSTGTSGGNEQFF. As DNA, the CDR3 is TGTGCCAGCAGATCTACCGGGACTAGCGGGGGAAATGAGCAGTTCTTC.

The J gene is TRBJ2-3, the V gene TRBV5-4; D not resolved. The germline V gene has CDR1 SGHNT and CDR2 YYREEE (reference sequence). The CDR3 runs 14 residues. Trimming cost V 0 bases and J 5 bases, with 10 bases left between them. DNA for the CDR3: TGTGCCAGCAGCTTGGCCCAGGACCTAGATACGCAGTATTTT. This gives the protein CASSLAQDLDTQYF.

This sequence joins TRBV5-4 and TRBJ2-7; D might be TRBD2 (5 bases). Trimming pared 2 bases from V and 3 bases from J, leaving 12 bases between. CDR3 length: 14 amino acids. The V gene's germline CDR1 is SGHNT and CDR2 YYREEE (reference sequence). CDR3 DNA sequence: TGTGCCAGCAGCTTAAGCGGCACATACTACGAGCAGTACTTC. Its protein is CASSLSGTYYEQYF.

This chain joins TRBV9 and TRBJ2-1; tentative D call: TRBD2 (7 bases). Per germline, CDR1 SGDLS and CDR2 YYNGEE. Trimming pared 0 bases from V and 6 bases from J, leaving 13 bases between. CDR3 size: 15 residues. The CDR3 DNA reads as TGTGCCAGCAGCGTAGAGGCGGGGGCCTTCAATGAGCAGTTCTTC. The encoded protein is CASSVEAGAFNEQFF.

This chain uses TRBV9 with TRBJ2-3; 8 bases agree with TRBD2. With 0 bases clipped from V and 1 base from J, the junction kept 4 bases outside the gene matches. Germline assignment: CDR1 SGDLS and CDR2 YYNGEE. The CDR3 has 16 residues. CDR3 protein: CASSVEAGGGTDTQYF. CDR3 nucleotides: TGTGCCAGCAGCGTAGAGGCGGGGGGAGGCACAGATACGCAGTATTTT. Complete variable domain (other parts from reference TRBV9 and TRBJ2-3): DSGVTQTPKHLITATGQRVTLRCSPRSGDLSVYWYQQSLDQGLQFLIQYYNGEERAKGNILERFSAQQFPDLHSELNLSSLELGDSALYFCASSVEAGGGTDTQYFGPGTRLTVL.

The V call is TRBV2, the J call TRBJ2-7, with D tentatively TRBD1 (6 bases). Trimming pared 7 bases from V and 2 bases from J, leaving 15 bases between. Germline assignment: CDR1 SNHLY and CDR2 FYNNEI. The CDR3 spans 14 residues. CDR3 DNA sequence: TGTGCCAGCATACAGGGCAGGGGAGCCTACGAGCAGTACTTC. Its translation is CASIQGRGAYEQYF.

Written as DNA, the CDR3 is TGTGCCAGCAGTTACTCTCCGAGGGCTAACTATGGCTACACCTTC. Translated, it gives CASSYSPRANYGYTF. The V and J genes are TRBV6-6 and TRBJ1-2; D call uncertain. The CDR3 length is 15 residues. Trimming removed 0 bases from V and 0 bases from J, with 8 bases in between. Looked up from germline, CDR1 is MNHNY and CDR2 is SVGAGI (reference sequence).

The CDR3 region is CASTAGGQPQETQYF. The CDR3 DNA sequence: TGTGCCAGCACCGCCGGGGGCCAACCTCAAGAGACCCAGTACTTC. The chain carries TRBV25-1 and TRBJ2-5; perhaps D is TRBD1 or TRBD2 (6 bases each). This CDR3 has 15 residues. V was trimmed by 7 bases and J by 2 bases, leaving 17 bases between them. Per germline, CDR1 MGHDK and CDR2 SYGVNS.

This clone was seen just once. V and J are TRBV30 and TRBJ2-7; possible D gene TRBD2, 5 bases. CDR3 size: 14 residues. In germline, CDR1 is GTSNPN, CDR2 SVGIG (reference sequence). The V gene lost 0 bases and the J gene lost 9 bases, with 18 bases spanning the gap. The CDR3 bases are TGTGCCTGGAGTGTACACAACAGAGGAGCGGTGCAGTACTTC. It specifies CAWSVHNRGAVQYF.

The chain couples TRBV6-5 to TRBJ2-2, with D unclear. Trimming took 0 bases from V and 1 from J, leaving 9 bases between them. This CDR3 contains 16 residues. The V gene's germline CDR1 is MNHEY and CDR2 SVGAGI. CDR3 bases: TGTGCCAGCAGTTACTCGGTTCGCCTGAACACCGGGGAGCTGTTTTTT. Encoded protein: CASSYSVRLNTGELFF.

This clone has just a few counts. This chain joins TRBV10-3 and TRBJ2-5; 7 nucleotides agree with TRBD2. The length of the CDR3 is 14 residues. V gave up 10 bases and J gave up 5 bases; unmatched junction bases: 13. Germline CDR1 ENHRY, CDR2 SYGVKD. CDR3 coding DNA: TGTGCCAACCCCGAGGGTGGGGGAGGGGAGACCCAGTACTTC. This sequence encodes CANPEGGGGETQYF.

The rearrangement links TRBV2 to TRBJ2-1, with 7 bases matching TRBD1. The CDR3 length is 14 residues. J was trimmed by 1 base and V by 8 bases; bases with no gene match: 5. Germline-derived CDR1 and CDR2 are SNHLY and FYNNEI. The CDR3 protein is CASHDRASYNEQFF. In DNA form, the CDR3 reads TGTGCCAGCCACGACAGGGCGTCCTACAATGAGCAGTTCTTC.